One sample yielded the 9 T cell receptor beta chains listed below, sequenced in a study of OX40 agonist ivuxolimab in advanced cancers. The method was immunoSEQ multiplex PCR; TCRdb's version includes in-frame clones alone and lacks a portion of them. The profile shows some 97,000 clones, 70% to 90% of them singletons. The sequencing used CD4+ or CD8+ T cells sorted from blood, collected in a trial of the OX40 agonist ivuxolimab. The source is an adult with an advanced solid tumor such as melanoma, head and neck, liver or kidney cancer.

This chain uses TRBV7-9 with TRBJ1-1; D unresolved. There are 13 residues in the CDR3. The germline V gene has CDR1 SEHNR and CDR2 FQNEAQ (reference sequence). V was shortened by 0 bases and J by 1 base, with 3 bases between the two germline ends. The CDR3 sequence is CASSLAANTEAFF. CDR3 bases: TGTGCCAGCAGCTTAGCGGCGAACACTGAAGCTTTCTTT.

The chain combines TRBV13 with TRBJ1-2; the D gene is possibly TRBD1 (5 bases). The CDR3 contains 14 residues. Germline V gene lookup returns CDR1 PRHDT and CDR2 FYEKMQ (reference sequence). V was shortened by 5 bases and J by 5 bases, with 15 bases between the two germline ends. The CDR3 DNA reads TGTGCCAGCAGCGCCCCAGGGAACTGGTATGGCTACACCTTC. Protein sequence: CASSAPGNWYGYTF.

In its sample, this clone was seen once. The chain recombines TRBV6-1 with TRBJ1-6; D not certain. The length of the CDR3 is 15 residues. With 7 bases removed from V and 0 bases from J, the gap between germline ends came to 10 bases. In germline, CDR1 is MNHNS, CDR2 SASEGT. The DNA for the CDR3 is TGTGCCAGCACCCCGACCTTCTCCTATAATTCACCCCTCCACTTT. Translated, it gives CASTPTFSYNSPLHF.

With respect to this clone: The sample carries other DNA sequences with the same CDR3. The chain couples TRBV27 to TRBJ2-1; 12 bases match TRBD1. Germline assignment: CDR1 MNHEY and CDR2 SMNVEV (reference sequence). This CDR3 region has 15 residues. The V and J ends lost 5 bases and 6 bases, in that order; junction bases with no gene match: 5. CDR3 sequence (DNA): TGTGCCAGCAGTCTCCCGGGACAGGGGGCCAATGAGCAGTTCTTC. It specifies CASSLPGQGANEQFF.

The gene calls are TRBV29-1 and TRBJ2-1, with 9 positions matching TRBD1. With V trimmed by 6 bases and J by 8 bases, 2 bases remained unmatched. In germline, CDR1 is SQVTM, CDR2 ANQGSEA. The CDR3 sequence is 11 residues long. The CDR3 reads CSVGQGHEQFF. As DNA, the CDR3 is TGCAGCGTGGGACAGGGCCATGAGCAGTTCTTC.

The V call is TRBV2, the J call TRBJ1-1; D not resolved. The V gene's germline CDR1 is SNHLY and CDR2 FYNNEI. V gave up 6 bases and J gave up 7 bases, with 24 bases separating them. This CDR3 comprises 16 residues. The DNA of the CDR3 is TGTGCCAGCAGACCATTCCGACTCCTACCCACTAATGAAGCTTTCTTT. Translation gives CASRPFRLLPTNEAFF.

The count of this clone is one. The chain employs TRBV6-1 and TRBJ2-2, with TRBD1 matching 9 bases. V lost 6 bases, J lost 1 base, and 3 bases stayed unmatched. In germline, CDR1 is MNHNS, CDR2 SASEGT. The length of the CDR3 is 15 residues. Here the CDR3 DNA reads TGTGCCAGCAGGAGGACAGGGGTGAACACCGGGGAGCTGTTTTTT. Translating gives CASRRTGVNTGELFF.

The chain joins TRBV10-3 to TRBJ2-3, with D possibly being TRBD2 (6 bases). Germline assignment: CDR1 ENHRY and CDR2 SYGVKD. CDR3 size: 16 residues. V was trimmed by 4 bases and J by 0 bases, leaving 14 bases between them. The CDR3 loop is CAISGSAGLSTDTQYF. The CDR3 DNA sequence: TGTGCCATCAGTGGAAGCGCGGGGCTCAGCACAGATACGCAGTATTTT.

CDR3 region: CAWSVGTTDSNQPQHF. The CDR3 bases are TGTGCCTGGAGTGTAGGGACAACCGATAGCAATCAGCCCCAGCATTTT. This chain joins TRBV30 and TRBJ1-5; TRBD1 might be the D (6 bases). CDR1 GTSNPN and CDR2 SVGIG come from the germline V gene (reference sequence). Trimming pared 0 bases from V and 0 bases from J, leaving 12 bases between. This CDR3 spans 16 amino acids.